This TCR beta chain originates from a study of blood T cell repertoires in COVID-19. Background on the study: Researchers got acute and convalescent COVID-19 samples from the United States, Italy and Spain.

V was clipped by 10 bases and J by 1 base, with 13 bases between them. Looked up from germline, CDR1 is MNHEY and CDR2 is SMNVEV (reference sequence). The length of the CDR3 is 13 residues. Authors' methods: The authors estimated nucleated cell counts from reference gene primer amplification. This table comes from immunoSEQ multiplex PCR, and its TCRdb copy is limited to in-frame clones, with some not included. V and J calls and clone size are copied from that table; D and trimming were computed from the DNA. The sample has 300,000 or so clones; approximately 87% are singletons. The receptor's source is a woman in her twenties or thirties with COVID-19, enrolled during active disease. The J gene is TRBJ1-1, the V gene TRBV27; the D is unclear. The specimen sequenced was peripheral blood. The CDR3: CATKRRKNTEAFF. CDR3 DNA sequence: TGTGCCACCAAACGGAGGAAGAACACTGAAGCTTTCTTT.